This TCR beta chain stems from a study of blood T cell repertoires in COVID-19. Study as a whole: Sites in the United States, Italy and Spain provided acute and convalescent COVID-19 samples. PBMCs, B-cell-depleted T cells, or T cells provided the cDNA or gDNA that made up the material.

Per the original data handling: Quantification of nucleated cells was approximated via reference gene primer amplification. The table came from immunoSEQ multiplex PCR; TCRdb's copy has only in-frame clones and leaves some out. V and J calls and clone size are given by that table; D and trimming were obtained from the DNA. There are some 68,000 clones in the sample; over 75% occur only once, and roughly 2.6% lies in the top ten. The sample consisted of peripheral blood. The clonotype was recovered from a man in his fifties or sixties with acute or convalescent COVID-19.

DNA for the CDR3: TGTGCCAGCAGCAAAGCTTGGGACAGTAATCAGCCCCAGCATTTT. This translates into CASSKAWDSNQPQHF. V and J are TRBV21-1 and TRBJ1-5; the table's D gene call, TRBD1, was not cross checked with the DNA. TRBV21-1 is a known pseudogene. The CDR3 extends over 15 amino acids.